The 31 T cell receptor beta chains below come from one sample, sequenced in a study of CXCR3-negative and CXCR3-positive naive CD8 T cells. Libraries were UMI-labeled 5' RACE TRB cDNA. TCRdb reprocessed the 5' RACE reads; each CDR3 protein has one entry and no DNA is given. This listing includes 8,000 or so distinct CDR3 sequences. Input material: naive CXCR3- CD8+ T cells from blood. Subset meaning: CD45RO-CCR7+CD27+CD95- naive CD8+ T cells lacking CXCR3 (TNR3-). These receptors were collected from a human donor in good health. Some clones in this sample may be carry-over from other donors' samples.

The V gene is TRBV3-1, the J gene TRBJ2-5; without DNA, the TCRdb call of TRBD1 cannot be checked. Germline V gene sequence: CDR1 LGHDT, CDR2 YNNKEL (reference sequence). This CDR3 comprises 15 residues. Here the CDR3 reads CASSPPTGPRETQYF.

The J gene is TRBJ2-5, the V gene TRBV4-1; no DNA is available, so the TRBD2 call from TCRdb remains unchecked. The CDR3 length is 18 residues. Germline lookup yields CDR1 MGHRA and CDR2 YSYEKL. The CDR3 protein is CASSQEKSAGLAVETQYF.

J is TRBJ2-1 and V is TRBV10-3. Germline V gene sequence: CDR1 ENHRY, CDR2 SYGVKD. The CDR3 is made up of 14 amino acids. The CDR3 loop reads CAISEPRRDNEQFF.

This clonotype is identified as medium-sized from frequency. The chain is built from TRBV27 and TRBJ1-2; TCRdb's D call, TRBD1, is unchecked because there is no DNA. This CDR3 contains 13 residues. CDR1 is MNHEY, CDR2 SMNVEV, per germline (reference sequence). The chain's CDR3 is CASSLSGNYGYTF.

This clonotype is medium-sized (0.01 to 0.1%) by frequency. The V and J genes are TRBV29-1 and TRBJ1-2. CDR1 and CDR2 (germline): SQVTM, ANQGSEA. CDR3 size: 11 residues. This chain's CDR3 is CSVQVDYGYTF.

By frequency, this clonotype is medium-sized. The V and J genes are TRBV29-1 and TRBJ2-5; TCRdb indicates TRBD2, and absent DNA this call remains unverified. CDR3 length: 16 residues. Germline values: CDR1 SQVTM, CDR2 ANQGSEA. The CDR3 is CSVGKGEGLFRETQYF.

This clonotype is labeled medium-sized based on frequency. This chain joins TRBV7-6 and TRBJ2-1; the D gene TCRdb calls, TRBD1, cannot be checked with no DNA. CDR1 is SGHVS and CDR2 is FNYEAQ in the germline V gene. This CDR3 has 14 residues. The CDR3 protein is CASSLRVPYNEQFF.

The chain uses TRBV9 and TRBJ2-2; TCRdb proposes TRBD1, but this gene call is untestable without DNA. The germline CDR1 and CDR2 sequences are SGDLS and YYNGEE. The CDR3 has 18 residues. The CDR3 spells CASSSPTGTGGSVGELFF.

CDR3: CSVELTEETQYF. The chain combines TRBV29-1 with TRBJ2-5; lacking DNA, the TRBD1 call made by TCRdb goes unchecked. The germline gives CDR1 SQVTM, CDR2 ANQGSEA. CDR3 length: 12 amino acids.

The chain carries TRBV23-1 and TRBJ1-6; TCRdb calls TRBD1, which cannot be checked without DNA. TRBV23-1 is marked as an open reading frame, function uncertain. The CDR3 loop spans 13 amino acids. The CDR3 spells CASSRGRSSPLHF.

The V gene is TRBV7-7, the J gene TRBJ2-2; TCRdb's D call, TRBD1, is unchecked because there is no DNA. The CDR3 runs 17 residues. CDR1 is SSHAT and CDR2 is FNYEAQ in the germline V gene (reference sequence). CDR3 sequence: CASSLNEGPTNTGELFF.

This chain uses TRBV29-1 with TRBJ1-1. The CDR3 has 11 amino acids. The germline V gene encodes CDR1 SQVTM and CDR2 ANQGSEA. The CDR3 sequence: CSVVLGTEAFF.

CDR3 region: CASSYTGTGTDTQYF. The chain has TRBV12-3 or TRBV12-4 and TRBJ2-3; TCRdb outputs TRBD1, but without DNA this stays unchecked. The CDR3 loop spans 15 amino acids.

This clonotype is medium-sized by frequency. This chain connects TRBV10-3 to TRBJ2-7; TCRdb reports TRBD1, a call that lacks DNA to check it against. The germline V gene encodes CDR1 ENHRY and CDR2 SYGVKD. This CDR3 contains 16 residues. The CDR3 sequence: CAISVVSPQGIYEQYF.

This clonotype is medium-sized by frequency. The rearrangement joins TRBV5-1 to TRBJ2-1; TCRdb calls TRBD2, which cannot be checked without DNA. Germline loops: CDR1 SGHRS, CDR2 YFSETQ. The CDR3 is made up of 15 amino acids. CDR3 sequence: CASSLYLRGGDEQFF.

Measured by frequency, this clonotype is medium-sized. The J gene is TRBJ2-3, the V gene TRBV12-3 or TRBV12-4; lacking DNA, the TRBD1 call made by TCRdb goes unchecked. The CDR3 is 16 amino acids. CDR3 loop: CASSFRGGVSTDTQYF.

This chain links TRBV2 with TRBJ2-3; checking the TCRdb D call of TRBD2 is not possible without DNA. CDR3 length equals 15 residues. The germline CDR1 and CDR2 sequences are SNHLY and FYNNEI. This CDR3 reads CASGTSGTSTDTQYF.

This chain links TRBV5-1 with TRBJ2-2; the D call of TRBD1 rests on TCRdb alone, since no DNA is present to check it. This CDR3 is 15 amino acids long. Germline CDR1 is SGHRS and CDR2 is YFSETQ. CDR3 loop: CASSLRDQYTGELFF.

This chain links TRBV29-1 with TRBJ2-2; TCRdb outputs TRBD1, but without DNA this stays unchecked. The CDR3 contains 13 residues. CDR1 SQVTM and CDR2 ANQGSEA come from the germline V gene. The chain's CDR3 is CSVTGIETGELFF.

The rearrangement joins TRBV29-1 to TRBJ1-3; TCRdb's D call of TRBD1 is untestable without DNA. Per the germline V gene, CDR1 is SQVTM and CDR2 is ANQGSEA. The CDR3 is 12 amino acids. CDR3 amino acids: CSGQGTGNTIYF.

This chain connects TRBV12-3 or TRBV12-4 to TRBJ2-7. CDR3 length: 12 amino acids. This chain's CDR3 is CASSLAIWEQYF.

This clonotype shows up as medium-sized by frequency. The chain's CDR3 is CSVVGPTRTSGDTQYF. The chain recombines TRBV29-1 with TRBJ2-3; as DNA is missing, the TRBD2 call by TCRdb cannot be tested. The CDR3 spans 16 residues. Per the germline V gene, CDR1 is SQVTM and CDR2 is ANQGSEA.

This chain links TRBV29-1 with TRBJ2-3; no DNA is available, so the TRBD1 call from TCRdb remains unchecked. This CDR3 contains 13 residues. Germline V gives CDR1 SQVTM, CDR2 ANQGSEA. The CDR3 loop reads CSVASGGAGTQYF.

V and J are TRBV5-6 and TRBJ1-2. The CDR3 extends over 13 amino acids. Germline CDR1 is SGHDT and CDR2 is YYEEEE. CDR3 sequence: CASSLEEYSGYTF.

This chain links TRBV25-1 with TRBJ2-7; TCRdb outputs TRBD1, but without DNA this stays unchecked. CDR1 and CDR2 (germline): MGHDK, SYGVNS. There are 13 residues in the CDR3. CDR3 protein: CATSLGQGYEQYF.

In terms of frequency, this clonotype is medium-sized. The chain is built from TRBV29-1 and TRBJ2-1; with no DNA, the TCRdb D assignment of TRBD1 cannot be verified. The germline CDR1 and CDR2 sequences are SQVTM and ANQGSEA. The CDR3 spans 18 residues. CDR3: CSVEDWGSGGDSYNEQFF.

This clonotype is deemed medium-sized by its frequency. This chain uses TRBV20-1 with TRBJ1-2. Germline CDR1 and CDR2: DFQATT and SNEGSKA (reference sequence). This CDR3 has 11 residues. This CDR3 reads CSARDGNGYTF.

This clonotype ranks as medium-sized in terms of frequency. The chain combines TRBV21-1 with TRBJ2-7; absent DNA, TCRdb's TRBD1 call cannot be checked. TRBV21-1 corresponds to a pseudogene. The CDR3 spans 15 residues. CDR3: CASSRKSGFTYEQYF.

The chain recombines TRBV7-9 with TRBJ1-1; the TRBD1 assignment by TCRdb is unverifiable without DNA. From germline, CDR1 is SEHNR and CDR2 FQNEAQ (reference sequence). This CDR3 has 15 amino acids. The CDR3: CASRAGGQGDAEAFF.

Considering frequency, this clonotype is medium-sized (0.01 to 0.1%). V gene TRBV20-1 combines with J gene TRBJ2-7. Per the germline V gene, CDR1 is DFQATT and CDR2 is SNEGSKA (reference sequence). The CDR3 is 13 amino acids. The chain's CDR3 is CSARAGSSYEQYF.

This clonotype counts as medium-sized by frequency. CDR3 sequence: CASSLRRGGLVNTEAFF. This chain links TRBV11-1 with TRBJ1-1; TCRdb outputs TRBD1, but without DNA this stays unchecked. This CDR3 region has 17 residues. CDR1 and CDR2 (germline): SGHAT, FQDESV (reference sequence).